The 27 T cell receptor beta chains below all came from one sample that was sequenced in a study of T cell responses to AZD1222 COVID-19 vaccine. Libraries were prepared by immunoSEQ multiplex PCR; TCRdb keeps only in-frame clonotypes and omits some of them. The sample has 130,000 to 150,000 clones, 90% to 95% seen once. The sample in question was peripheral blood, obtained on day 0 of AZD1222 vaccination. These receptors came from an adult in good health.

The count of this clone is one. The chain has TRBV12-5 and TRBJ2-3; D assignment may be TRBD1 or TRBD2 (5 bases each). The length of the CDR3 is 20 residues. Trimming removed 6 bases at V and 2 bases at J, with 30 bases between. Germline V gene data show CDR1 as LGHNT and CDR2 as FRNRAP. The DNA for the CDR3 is TGTGCTAGTGGCTCCTCCGCCCGGGACCTAAAACGAACTATCACAGATACGCAGTATTTT. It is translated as CASGSSARDLKRTITDTQYF.

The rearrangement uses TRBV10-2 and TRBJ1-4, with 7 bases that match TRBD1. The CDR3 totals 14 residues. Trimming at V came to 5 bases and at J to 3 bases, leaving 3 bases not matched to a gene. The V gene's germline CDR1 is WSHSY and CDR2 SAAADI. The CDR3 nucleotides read TGCGCCAGCAGTTGGACAGGACCTAATGAAAAACTGTTTTTT. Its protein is CASSWTGPNEKLFF.

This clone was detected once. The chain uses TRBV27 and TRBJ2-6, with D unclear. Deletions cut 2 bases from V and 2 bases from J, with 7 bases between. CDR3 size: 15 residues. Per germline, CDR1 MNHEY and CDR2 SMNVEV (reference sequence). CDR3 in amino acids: CASSLGVAGANVLTF. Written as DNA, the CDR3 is TGTGCCAGCAGTTTAGGGGTAGCTGGGGCCAACGTCCTGACTTTC.

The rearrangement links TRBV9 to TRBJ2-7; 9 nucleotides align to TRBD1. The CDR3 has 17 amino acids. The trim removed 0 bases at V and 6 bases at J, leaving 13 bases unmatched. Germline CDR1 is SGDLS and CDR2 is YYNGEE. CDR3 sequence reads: CASSVDLPGQGDSEQYF. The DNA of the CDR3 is TGTGCCAGCAGCGTAGACCTTCCGGGACAGGGTGATTCCGAGCAGTACTTC.

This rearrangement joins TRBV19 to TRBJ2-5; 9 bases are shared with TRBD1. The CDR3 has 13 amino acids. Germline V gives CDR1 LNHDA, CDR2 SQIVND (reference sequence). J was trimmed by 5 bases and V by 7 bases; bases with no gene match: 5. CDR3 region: CASNRGLGETQYF. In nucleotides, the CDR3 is TGTGCCAGTAACAGGGGGCTAGGGGAGACCCAGTACTTC.

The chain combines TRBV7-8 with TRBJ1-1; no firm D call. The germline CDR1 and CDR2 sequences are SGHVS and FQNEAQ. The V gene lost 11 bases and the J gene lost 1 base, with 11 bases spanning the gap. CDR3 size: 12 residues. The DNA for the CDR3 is TGTGCCGGAAAGGACCCGAACACTGAAGCTTTCTTT. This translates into CAGKDPNTEAFF. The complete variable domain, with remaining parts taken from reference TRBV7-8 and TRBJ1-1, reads GAGVSQSPRYKVAKRGQDVALRCDPISGHVSLFWYQQALGQGPEFLTYFQNEAQLDKSGLPSDRFFAERPEGSVSTLKIQRTQQEDSAVYLCAGKDPNTEAFFGQGTRLTVV.

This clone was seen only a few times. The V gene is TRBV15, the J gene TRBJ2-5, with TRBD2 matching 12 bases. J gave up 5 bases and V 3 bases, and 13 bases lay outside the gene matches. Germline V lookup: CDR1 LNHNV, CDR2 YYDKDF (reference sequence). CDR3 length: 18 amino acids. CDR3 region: CATSRGDASGRAGETQYF. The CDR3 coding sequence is TGTGCCACCAGCAGGGGGGATGCTAGCGGGAGGGCCGGGGAGACCCAGTACTTC. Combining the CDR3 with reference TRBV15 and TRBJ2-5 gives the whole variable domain DAMVIQNPRYQVTQFGKPVTLSCSQTLNHNVMYWYQQKSSQAPKLLFHYYDKDFNNEADTPDNFQSRRPNTSFCFLDIRSPGLGDTAMYLCATSRGDASGRAGETQYFGPGTRLLVL.

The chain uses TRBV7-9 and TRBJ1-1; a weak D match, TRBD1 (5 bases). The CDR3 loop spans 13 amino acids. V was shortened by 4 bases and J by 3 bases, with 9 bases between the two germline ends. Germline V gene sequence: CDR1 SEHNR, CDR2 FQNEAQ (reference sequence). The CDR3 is CASSWGQDTEAFF. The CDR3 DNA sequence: TGTGCCAGCAGCTGGGGCCAAGACACTGAAGCTTTCTTT.

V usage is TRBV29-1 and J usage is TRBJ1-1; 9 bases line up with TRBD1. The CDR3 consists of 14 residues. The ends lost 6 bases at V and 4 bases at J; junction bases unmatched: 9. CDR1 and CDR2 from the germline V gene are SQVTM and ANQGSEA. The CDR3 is CSVRQGERVTEAFF. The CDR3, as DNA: TGCAGCGTCAGACAGGGGGAGCGGGTCACTGAAGCTTTCTTT.

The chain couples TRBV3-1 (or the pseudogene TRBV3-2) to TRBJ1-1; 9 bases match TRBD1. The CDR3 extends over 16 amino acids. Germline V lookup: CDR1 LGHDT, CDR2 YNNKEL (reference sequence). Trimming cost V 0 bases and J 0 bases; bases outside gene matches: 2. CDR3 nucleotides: TGTGCCAGCAGCCAAGAAGACAGGGGGTTGAACACTGAAGCTTTCTTT. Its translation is CASSQEDRGLNTEAFF.

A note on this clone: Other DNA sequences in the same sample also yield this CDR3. This chain's CDR3 is CASSLALAGVYNEQFF. The CDR3, as DNA: TGTGCCAGCAGCTTAGCACTAGCGGGAGTCTACAATGAGCAGTTCTTC. J is TRBJ2-1 and V is TRBV7-9, with 11 bases identical to TRBD2. The CDR3 spans 16 residues. J lost 3 bases, V lost 0 bases, and 1 base had no gene match. Germline V CDR1 and CDR2: SEHNR, FQNEAQ (reference sequence).

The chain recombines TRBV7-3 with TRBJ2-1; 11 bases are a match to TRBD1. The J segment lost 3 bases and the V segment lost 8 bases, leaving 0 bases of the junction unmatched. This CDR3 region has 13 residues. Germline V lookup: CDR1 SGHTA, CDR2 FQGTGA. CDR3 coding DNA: TGTGCCAGCGGGACAGGGGGCTACAATGAGCAGTTCTTC. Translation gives CASGTGGYNEQFF. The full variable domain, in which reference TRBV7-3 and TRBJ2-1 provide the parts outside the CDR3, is GAGVSQTPSNKVTEKGKYVELRCDPISGHTALYWYRQSLGQGPEFLIYFQGTGAADDSGLPNDRFFAVRPEGSVSTLKIQRTERGDSAVYLCASGTGGYNEQFFGPGTRLTVL.

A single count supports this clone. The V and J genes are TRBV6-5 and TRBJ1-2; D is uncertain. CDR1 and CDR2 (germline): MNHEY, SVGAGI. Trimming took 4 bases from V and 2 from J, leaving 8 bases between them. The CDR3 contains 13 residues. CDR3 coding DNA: TGTGCCAGCAGTTTGGTGCGGAACTATGGCTACACCTTC. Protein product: CASSLVRNYGYTF.

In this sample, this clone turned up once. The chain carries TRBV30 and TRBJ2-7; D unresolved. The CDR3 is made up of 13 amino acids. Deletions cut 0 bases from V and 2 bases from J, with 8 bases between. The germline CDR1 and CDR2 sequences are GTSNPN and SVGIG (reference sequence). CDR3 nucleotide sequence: TGTGCCTGGAGTGTACTACTGGCCTACGAGCAGTACTTC. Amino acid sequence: CAWSVLLAYEQYF. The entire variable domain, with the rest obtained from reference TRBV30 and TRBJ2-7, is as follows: SQTIHQWPATLVQPVGSPLSLECTVEGTSNPNLYWYRQAAGRGLQLLFYSVGIGQISSEVPQNLSASRPQDRQFILSSKKLLLSDSGFYLCAWSVLLAYEQYFGPGTRLTVT.

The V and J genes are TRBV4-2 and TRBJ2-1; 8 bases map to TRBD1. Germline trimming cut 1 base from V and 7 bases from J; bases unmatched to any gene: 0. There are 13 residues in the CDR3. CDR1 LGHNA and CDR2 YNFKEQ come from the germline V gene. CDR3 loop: CASSQGQGNEQFF. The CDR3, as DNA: TGTGCCAGCAGCCAAGGACAGGGGAATGAGCAGTTCTTC.

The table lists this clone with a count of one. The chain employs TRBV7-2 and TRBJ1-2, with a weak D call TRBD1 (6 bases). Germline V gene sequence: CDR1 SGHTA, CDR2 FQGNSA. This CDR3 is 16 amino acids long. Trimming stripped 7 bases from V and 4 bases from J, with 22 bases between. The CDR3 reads CASILSPGGLPYGYTF. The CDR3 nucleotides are TGTGCCAGCATCCTCTCACCGGGGGGCCTGCCCTATGGCTACACCTTC.

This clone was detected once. The CDR3 nucleotides are TGTGCCAGCAGTTACGATGGTACCTATGGCTACACCTTC. Its translation: CASSYDGTYGYTF. The rearrangement uses TRBV6-5 and TRBJ1-2, with D unclear. Germline CDR1 and CDR2: MNHEY and SVGAGI. Deletions cut 2 bases from V and 4 bases from J, with 8 bases between. The CDR3 length is 13 residues.

DNA for the CDR3: TGTGCCAGCAGTCCCCTTTTCAGTTCGGTGCAGCCCCAGCATTTT. Translated: CASSPLFSSVQPQHF. This sequence joins TRBV6-2 or TRBV6-3 and TRBJ1-5; no firm D call. V lost 5 bases and J lost 7, with 18 bases in between. This CDR3 region has 15 residues. CDR1 and CDR2 (germline): MNHEY, SVGEGT.

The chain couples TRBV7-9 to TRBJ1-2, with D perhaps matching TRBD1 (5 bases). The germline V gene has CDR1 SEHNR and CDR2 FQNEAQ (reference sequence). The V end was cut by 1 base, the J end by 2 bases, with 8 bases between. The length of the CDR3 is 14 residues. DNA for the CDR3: TGTGCCAGCAGCTTAGGGGCAGGGAACTATGGCTACACCTTC. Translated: CASSLGAGNYGYTF.

Here the CDR3 DNA reads TGTGCCAGCAGTTACGGGACTAGCGGGGCCCGCGAGCAGTACTTC. Translating gives CASSYGTSGAREQYF. The gene calls are TRBV6-5 and TRBJ2-7; TRBD2 matches 13 bases. Losses at the gene ends were 2 bases for V and 6 bases for J; bases not matched to a gene: 4. Germline V CDR1 and CDR2: MNHEY, SVGAGI. CDR3 length: 15 residues.

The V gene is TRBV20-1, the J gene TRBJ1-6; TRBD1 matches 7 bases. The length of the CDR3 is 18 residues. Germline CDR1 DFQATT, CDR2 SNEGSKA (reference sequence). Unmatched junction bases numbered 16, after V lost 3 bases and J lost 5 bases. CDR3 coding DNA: TGCAGTGCTAGTACTACACCGGGACAGCGGTTGAATAATTCACCCCTCCACTTT. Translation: CSASTTPGQRLNNSPLHF.

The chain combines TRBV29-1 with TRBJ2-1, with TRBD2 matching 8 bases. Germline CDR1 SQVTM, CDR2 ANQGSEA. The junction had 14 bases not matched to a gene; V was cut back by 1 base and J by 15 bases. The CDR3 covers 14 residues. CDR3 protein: CSVEGLLAGGRLFF. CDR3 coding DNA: TGCAGCGTTGAAGGCCTCCTCGCGGGGGGTCGGCTGTTCTTC.

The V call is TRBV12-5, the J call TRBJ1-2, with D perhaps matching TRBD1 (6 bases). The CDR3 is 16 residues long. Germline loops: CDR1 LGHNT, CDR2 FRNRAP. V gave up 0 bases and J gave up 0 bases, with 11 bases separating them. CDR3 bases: TGTGCTAGTGGTTTGGTGGAGGGGGTTACTAACTATGGCTACACCTTC. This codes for CASGLVEGVTNYGYTF. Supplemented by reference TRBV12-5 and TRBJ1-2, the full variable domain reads DARVTQTPRHKVTEMGQEVTMRCQPILGHNTVFWYRQTMMQGLELLAYFRNRAPLDDSGMPKDRFSAEMPDATLATLKIQPSEPRDSAVYFCASGLVEGVTNYGYTFGSGTRLTVV.

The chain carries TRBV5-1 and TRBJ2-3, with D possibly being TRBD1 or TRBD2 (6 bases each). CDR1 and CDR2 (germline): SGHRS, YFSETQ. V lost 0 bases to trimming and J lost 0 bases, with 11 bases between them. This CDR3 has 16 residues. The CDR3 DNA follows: TGCGCCAGCAGCTTGGTTTCGGGGGCCAGCACAGATACGCAGTATTTT. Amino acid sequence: CASSLVSGASTDTQYF.

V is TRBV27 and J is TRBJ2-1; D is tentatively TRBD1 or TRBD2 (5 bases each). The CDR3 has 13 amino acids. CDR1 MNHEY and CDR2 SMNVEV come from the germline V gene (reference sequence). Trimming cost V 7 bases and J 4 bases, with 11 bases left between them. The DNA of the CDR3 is TGTGCCAGCACCCGGGACGGTTACAATGAGCAGTTCTTC. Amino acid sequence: CASTRDGYNEQFF.

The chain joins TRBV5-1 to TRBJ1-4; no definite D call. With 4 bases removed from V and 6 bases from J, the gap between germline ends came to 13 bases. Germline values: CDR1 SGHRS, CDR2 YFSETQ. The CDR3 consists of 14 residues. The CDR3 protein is CASSRTPSDEKLFF. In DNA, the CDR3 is TGCGCCAGCAGCAGGACCCCCTCGGATGAAAAACTGTTTTTT.

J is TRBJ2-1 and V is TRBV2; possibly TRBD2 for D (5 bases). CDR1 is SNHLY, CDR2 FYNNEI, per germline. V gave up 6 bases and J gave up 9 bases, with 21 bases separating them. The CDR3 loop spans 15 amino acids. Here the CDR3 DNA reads TGTGCCAGCAGGGACCTCAGAGGGCATGATGGTGAGCAGTTCTTC. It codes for CASRDLRGHDGEQFF.